The 14 T cell receptor beta chains given below trace back to one sample, sequenced in a study of technical replicates of blood from several donors. The method was immunoSEQ multiplex PCR; TCRdb's version includes in-frame clones alone and lacks a portion of them. The sample consists of tens of thousands of clones, around 94% of them appearing once. The sequenced material came from T cells isolated from PBMCs. These TCRs come from a human donor in good health.

The V gene is TRBV27, the J gene TRBJ2-3; a possible D gene is TRBD2 (7 bases). CDR3 length: 15 amino acids. V was cut by 5 bases and J by 4 bases, with 16 bases left in between. Germline V gene lookup returns CDR1 MNHEY and CDR2 SMNVEV (reference sequence). Written as DNA, the CDR3 is TGTGCCAGCAGTGCTTGGGGGGGCCGGGCAGATACGCAGTATTTT. It specifies CASSAWGGRADTQYF.

CDR3 in DNA: TGTGCCAGCAGCCCGAGAGGCCCGGGGCAGTTCTTC. Its protein product is CASSPRGPGQFF. The chain carries TRBV6-5 and TRBJ2-1; D gene ambiguous. The germline V gene has CDR1 MNHEY and CDR2 SVGAGI. Trimming left V 6 bases short and J 12 bases short, with 15 bases between. The CDR3 is 12 amino acids.

The chain couples TRBV10-2 to TRBJ1-4; tentative D call: TRBD1 (5 bases). The ends were cut back, 4 bases at V and 5 bases at J, with 14 bases in the middle. The germline gives CDR1 WSHSY, CDR2 SAAADI. There are 15 residues in the CDR3. CDR3 in DNA: TGCGCCAGCAGTGCCCGCCGAAACAGGAATGAAAAACTGTTTTTT. It specifies CASSARRNRNEKLFF.

This chain connects TRBV6-5 to TRBJ2-1, with 8 bases fitting TRBD1. J gave up 6 bases and V 0 bases, and 7 bases lay outside the gene matches. Germline CDR1 MNHEY, CDR2 SVGAGI. This CDR3 region has 16 residues. Here the CDR3 DNA reads TGTGCCAGCAGTTACTCGTCCCCAACAGGGGGCAATGAGCAGTTCTTC. It specifies CASSYSSPTGGNEQFF.

This chain uses TRBV6-1 with TRBJ2-1; D perhaps matches TRBD2 (5 bases). Trimming shortened V by 5 bases and J by 10 bases, and 9 bases separated the two germline ends. This CDR3 is built from 11 residues. Germline loops: CDR1 MNHNS, CDR2 SASEGT. CDR3 loop: CASSPRGEQFF. In DNA form, the CDR3 reads TGTGCCAGCAGTCCCCGGGGAGAGCAGTTCTTC.

The V and J genes are TRBV28 and TRBJ2-2; TRBD1 agrees at 10 bases. The V segment lost 4 bases and the J segment 3 bases; nucleotides outside the gene matches: 2. The CDR3 consists of 15 residues. Germline V gives CDR1 MDHEN, CDR2 SYDVKM. CDR3: CASSSTGGYTGELFF. For the CDR3, the DNA is TGTGCCAGCAGTTCGACAGGGGGCTACACCGGGGAGCTGTTTTTT.

The J gene is TRBJ2-5, the V gene TRBV15; unclear D gene. Trimming took 7 bases from V and 4 from J, leaving 13 bases between them. Germline V gene lookup returns CDR1 LNHNV and CDR2 YYDKDF (reference sequence). The CDR3 covers 13 residues. In DNA form, the CDR3 reads TGTGCCACCACTAGGCTCGGTGGAGAGACCCAGTACTTC. Its translation is CATTRLGGETQYF.

This chain joins TRBV25-1 and TRBJ1-1; no clear D. V lost 5 bases and J lost 1, with 11 bases in between. CDR3 length: 14 residues. Germline CDR1 is MGHDK and CDR2 is SYGVNS. CDR3: CASSSDPENTEAFF. The DNA of the CDR3 is TGTGCCAGCAGTTCCGATCCAGAGAACACTGAAGCTTTCTTT.

V is TRBV7-2 and J is TRBJ2-7; tentatively, D is TRBD2 (5 bases). Germline V gene lookup returns CDR1 SGHTA and CDR2 FQGNSA. V shed 4 bases and J shed 6 bases, with 25 bases lying between them. This CDR3 contains 17 residues. The DNA for the CDR3 is TGTGCCAGCAGCTGGATCCCAGGTGGACTCCTTCCCGTCGAGCAGTACTTC. As protein: CASSWIPGGLLPVEQYF.

This chain connects TRBV19 to TRBJ1-2; 7 nucleotides match TRBD1. CDR1 LNHDA and CDR2 SQIVND come from the germline V gene (reference sequence). The junction had 7 bases not matched to a gene; V was cut back by 1 base and J by 8 bases. The length of the CDR3 is 14 residues. The CDR3 is CASSIGQGDDGYTF. In nucleotides, the CDR3 is TGTGCCAGTAGTATAGGGCAGGGGGATGACGGCTACACCTTC.

The chain links TRBV5-4 to TRBJ2-2, with D uncertain. Germline V CDR1 and CDR2: SGHNT, YYREEE (reference sequence). Between the trimmed V and J ends, which lost 4 bases and 0 bases, there was a span of 7 bases. The CDR3 runs 14 residues. The CDR3 coding sequence is TGTGCCAGCAGCCCCGGGTCGAACACCGGGGAGCTGTTTTTT. Its protein product is CASSPGSNTGELFF. Full variable domain (remainder filled in from reference TRBV5-4 and TRBJ2-2): ETGVTQSPTHLIKTRGQQVTLRCSSQSGHNTVSWYQQALGQGPQFIFQYYREEENGRGNFPPRFSGLQFPNYSSELNVNALELDDSALYLCASSPGSNTGELFFGEGSRLTVL.

This clone has only a few counts. This rearrangement joins TRBV2 to TRBJ2-7; 7 bases match TRBD2. Germline CDR1 SNHLY, CDR2 FYNNEI. The CDR3 covers 13 residues. V dropped 6 bases and J dropped 1; count of bases not matched to a gene: 3. The CDR3 loop reads CASRGTNSYEQYF. The CDR3 DNA reads as TGTGCCAGCAGAGGGACTAATTCCTACGAGCAGTACTTC.

The chain recombines TRBV7-9 with TRBJ2-1; 12 bases fit TRBD2. With V trimmed by 3 bases and J by 5 bases, 2 bases remained unmatched. The CDR3 totals 15 residues. CDR1 is SEHNR, CDR2 FQNEAQ, per germline (reference sequence). The CDR3 DNA reads TGTGCCAGCAGCTTCCGACTAGCGGGGGACAATGAGCAGTTCTTC. Protein sequence: CASSFRLAGDNEQFF.

V usage is TRBV7-6 and J usage is TRBJ1-1, with 9 bases fitting TRBD1. V dropped 4 bases and J dropped 3; count of bases not matched to a gene: 6. The germline V gene has CDR1 SGHVS and CDR2 FNYEAQ. There are 15 residues in the CDR3. The CDR3 protein is CASSSFDRGDTEAFF. The CDR3 DNA reads as TGTGCCAGCAGCTCCTTCGACAGGGGGGACACTGAAGCTTTCTTT.